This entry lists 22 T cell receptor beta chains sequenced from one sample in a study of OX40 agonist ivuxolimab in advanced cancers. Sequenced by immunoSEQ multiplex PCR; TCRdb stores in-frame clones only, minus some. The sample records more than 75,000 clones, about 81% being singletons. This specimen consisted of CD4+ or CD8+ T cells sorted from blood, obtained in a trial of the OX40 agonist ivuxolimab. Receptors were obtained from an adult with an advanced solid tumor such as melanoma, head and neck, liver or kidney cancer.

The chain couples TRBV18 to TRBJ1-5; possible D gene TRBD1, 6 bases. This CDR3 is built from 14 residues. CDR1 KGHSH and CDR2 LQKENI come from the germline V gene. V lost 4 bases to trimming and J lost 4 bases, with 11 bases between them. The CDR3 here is CASSQIQGNQPQHF. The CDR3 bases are TGTGCCAGCTCACAAATACAGGGAAATCAGCCCCAGCATTTT.

The CDR3 nucleotides are TGTGCCAGTAGTTGGGGACAGAACACTGAAGCTTTCTTT. Its translation is CASSWGQNTEAFF. The chain employs TRBV19 and TRBJ1-1; possibly TRBD1 for D (6 bases). The germline gives CDR1 LNHDA, CDR2 SQIVND (reference sequence). V lost 5 bases and J lost 1, with 8 bases in between. CDR3 length: 13 residues.

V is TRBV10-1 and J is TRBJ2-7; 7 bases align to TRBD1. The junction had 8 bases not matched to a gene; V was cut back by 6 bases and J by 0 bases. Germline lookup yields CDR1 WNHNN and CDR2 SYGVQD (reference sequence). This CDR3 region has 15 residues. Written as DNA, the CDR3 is TGCGCCAGCAGACACCGGGACAGTCGCTCCTACGAGCAGTACTTC. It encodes CASRHRDSRSYEQYF.

CDR3 DNA: TGTGCCAGCAGCTCTAGCGGGGGCAGCTATAGCAATCAGCCCCAGCATTTT. It translates to CASSSSGGSYSNQPQHF. The chain has TRBV28 and TRBJ1-5; D may be TRBD1 (6 bases). Trimming shortened V by 6 bases and J by 0 bases, and 18 bases separated the two germline ends. CDR1 and CDR2 (germline): MDHEN, SYDVKM. The CDR3 totals 17 residues.

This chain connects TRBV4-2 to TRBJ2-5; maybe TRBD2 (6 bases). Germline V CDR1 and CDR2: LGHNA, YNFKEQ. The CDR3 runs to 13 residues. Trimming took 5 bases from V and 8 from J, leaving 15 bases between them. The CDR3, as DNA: TGTGCCAGCAGCAAAGGGACGCGGGAAACCCAGTACTTC. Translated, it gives CASSKGTRETQYF.

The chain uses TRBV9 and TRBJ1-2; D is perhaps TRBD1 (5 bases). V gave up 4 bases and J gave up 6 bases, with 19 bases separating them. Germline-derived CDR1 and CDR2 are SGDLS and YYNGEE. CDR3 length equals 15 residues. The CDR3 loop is CASSTPGLRTNGYTF. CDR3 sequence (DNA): TGTGCCAGCAGCACACCGGGACTGAGAACTAATGGCTACACCTTC.

The CDR3 here is CAIRIPGDNQPQHF. Here the CDR3 DNA reads TGTGCCATCAGGATTCCTGGGGATAATCAGCCCCAGCATTTT. This chain connects TRBV10-3 to TRBJ1-5, with D uncertain. Trimming took 6 bases from V and 4 from J, leaving 13 bases between them. This CDR3 is built from 14 residues. Per the germline V gene, CDR1 is ENHRY and CDR2 is SYGVKD.

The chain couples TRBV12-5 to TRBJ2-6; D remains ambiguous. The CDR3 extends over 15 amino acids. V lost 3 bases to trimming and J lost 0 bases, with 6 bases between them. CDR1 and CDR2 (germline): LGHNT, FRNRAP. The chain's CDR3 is CASGFGISGANVLTF. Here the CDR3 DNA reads TGTGCTAGTGGTTTTGGTATCTCTGGGGCCAACGTCCTGACTTTC. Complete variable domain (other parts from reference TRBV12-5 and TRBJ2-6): DARVTQTPRHKVTEMGQEVTMRCQPILGHNTVFWYRQTMMQGLELLAYFRNRAPLDDSGMPKDRFSAEMPDATLATLKIQPSEPRDSAVYFCASGFGISGANVLTFGAGSRLTVL.

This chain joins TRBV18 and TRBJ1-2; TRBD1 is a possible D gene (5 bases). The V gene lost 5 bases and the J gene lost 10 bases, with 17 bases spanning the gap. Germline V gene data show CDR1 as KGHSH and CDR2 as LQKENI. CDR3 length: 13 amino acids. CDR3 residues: CASSSLVQGPYTF. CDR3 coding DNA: TGTGCCAGCTCATCACTTGTTCAGGGCCCCTACACCTTC.

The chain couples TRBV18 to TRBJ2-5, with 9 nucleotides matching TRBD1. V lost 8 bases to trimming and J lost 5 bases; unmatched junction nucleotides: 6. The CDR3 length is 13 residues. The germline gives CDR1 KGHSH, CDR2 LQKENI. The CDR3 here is CASLRGTGETQYF. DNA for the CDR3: TGTGCCAGCCTCCGCGGGACAGGGGAGACCCAGTACTTC.

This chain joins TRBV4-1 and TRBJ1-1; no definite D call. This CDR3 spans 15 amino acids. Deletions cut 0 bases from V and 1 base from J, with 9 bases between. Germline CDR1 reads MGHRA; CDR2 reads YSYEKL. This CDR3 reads CASSQEREGNTEAFF. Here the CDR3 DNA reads TGCGCCAGCAGCCAAGAAAGGGAGGGGAACACTGAAGCTTTCTTT.

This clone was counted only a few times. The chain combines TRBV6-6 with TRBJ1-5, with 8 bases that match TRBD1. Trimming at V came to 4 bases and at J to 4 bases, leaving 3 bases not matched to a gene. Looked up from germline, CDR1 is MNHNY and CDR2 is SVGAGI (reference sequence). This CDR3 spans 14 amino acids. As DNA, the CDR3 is TGTGCCAGCAGTTCGGACAGGGAGAATCAGCCCCAGCATTTT. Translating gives CASSSDRENQPQHF.

CDR3 protein: CASSLAGGPQHF. In nucleotides, the CDR3 is TGTGCCAGCAGCTTGGCTGGTGGGCCCCAGCATTTT. This chain uses TRBV5-4 with TRBJ1-5; D is unclear. Trimming removed 0 bases at V and 9 bases at J, with 7 bases between. In germline, CDR1 is SGHNT, CDR2 YYREEE (reference sequence). The CDR3 runs to 12 residues.

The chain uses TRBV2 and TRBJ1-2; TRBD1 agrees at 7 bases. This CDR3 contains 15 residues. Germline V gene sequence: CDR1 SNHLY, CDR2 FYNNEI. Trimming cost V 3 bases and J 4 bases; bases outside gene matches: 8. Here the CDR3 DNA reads TGTGCCAGCAGTGATATTGGCCAGGGGGGCTATGGCTACACCTTC. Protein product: CASSDIGQGGYGYTF.

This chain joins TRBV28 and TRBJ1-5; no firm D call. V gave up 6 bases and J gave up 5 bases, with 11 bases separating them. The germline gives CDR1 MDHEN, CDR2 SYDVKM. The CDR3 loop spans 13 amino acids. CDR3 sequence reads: CASRAREYQPQHF. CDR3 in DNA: TGTGCCAGCAGGGCCCGGGAGTATCAGCCCCAGCATTTT.

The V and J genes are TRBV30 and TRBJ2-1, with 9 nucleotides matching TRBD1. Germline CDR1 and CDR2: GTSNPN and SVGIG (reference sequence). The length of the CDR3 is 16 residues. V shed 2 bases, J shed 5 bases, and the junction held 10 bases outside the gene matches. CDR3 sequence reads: CAWSRAWDRDHNEQFF. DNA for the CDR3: TGTGCCTGGAGTCGGGCGTGGGACAGGGACCACAATGAGCAGTTCTTC. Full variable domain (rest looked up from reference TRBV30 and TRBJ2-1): SQTIHQWPATLVQPVGSPLSLECTVEGTSNPNLYWYRQAAGRGLQLLFYSVGIGQISSEVPQNLSASRPQDRQFILSSKKLLLSDSGFYLCAWSRAWDRDHNEQFFGPGTRLTVL.

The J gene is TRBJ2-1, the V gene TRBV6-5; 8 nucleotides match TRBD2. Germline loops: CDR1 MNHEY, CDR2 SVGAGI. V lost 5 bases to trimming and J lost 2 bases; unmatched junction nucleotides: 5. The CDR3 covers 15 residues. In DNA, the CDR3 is TGTGCCAGCAGTCCCCGGGAGGGGGCCTACAATGAGCAGTTCTTC. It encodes CASSPREGAYNEQFF.

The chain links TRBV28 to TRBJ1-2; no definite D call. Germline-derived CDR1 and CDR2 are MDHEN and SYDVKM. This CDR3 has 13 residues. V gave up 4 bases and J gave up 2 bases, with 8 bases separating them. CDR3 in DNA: TGTGCCAGCAGTTCGGTCAGGAACTATGGCTACACCTTC. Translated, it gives CASSSVRNYGYTF.

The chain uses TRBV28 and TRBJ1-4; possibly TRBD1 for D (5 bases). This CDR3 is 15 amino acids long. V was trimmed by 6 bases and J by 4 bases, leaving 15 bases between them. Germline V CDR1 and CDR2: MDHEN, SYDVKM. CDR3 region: CASRGLDGFNEKLFF. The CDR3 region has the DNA TGTGCCAGCAGGGGACTGGACGGATTTAATGAAAAACTGTTTTTT.

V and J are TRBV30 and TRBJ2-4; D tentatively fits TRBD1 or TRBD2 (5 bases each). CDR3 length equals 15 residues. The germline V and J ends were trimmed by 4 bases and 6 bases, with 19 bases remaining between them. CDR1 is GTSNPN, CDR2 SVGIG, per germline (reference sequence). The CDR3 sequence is CAWTIPLGRTNIQYF. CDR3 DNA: TGTGCCTGGACTATCCCTTTGGGACGGACAAACATTCAGTACTTC.

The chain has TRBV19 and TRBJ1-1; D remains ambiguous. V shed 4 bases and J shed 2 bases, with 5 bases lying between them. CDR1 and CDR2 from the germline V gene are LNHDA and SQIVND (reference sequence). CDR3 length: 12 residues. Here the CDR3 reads CASSTHNTEAFF. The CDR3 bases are TGTGCCAGTAGTACTCATAACACTGAAGCTTTCTTT.

CDR3 in DNA: TGTGCCAGCAGCTTGGCCGGGACAGGTGGAAACACCATATATTTT. Protein sequence: CASSLAGTGGNTIYF. The chain is built from TRBV5-5 and TRBJ1-3, with TRBD1 identical over 8 bases. V shed 0 bases, J shed 3 bases, and the junction held 2 bases outside the gene matches. Germline CDR1 reads SGHKS; CDR2 reads YYEKEE (reference sequence). The CDR3 is 15 amino acids.